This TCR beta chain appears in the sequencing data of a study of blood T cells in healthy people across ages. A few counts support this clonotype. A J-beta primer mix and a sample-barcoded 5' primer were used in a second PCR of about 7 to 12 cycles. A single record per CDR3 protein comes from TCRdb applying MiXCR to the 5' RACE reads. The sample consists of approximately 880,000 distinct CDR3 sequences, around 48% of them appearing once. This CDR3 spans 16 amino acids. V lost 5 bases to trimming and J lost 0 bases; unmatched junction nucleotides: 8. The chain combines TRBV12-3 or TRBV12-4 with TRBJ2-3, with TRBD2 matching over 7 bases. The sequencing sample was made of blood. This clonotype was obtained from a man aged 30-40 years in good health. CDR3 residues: CASSPRAGPSTDTQYF. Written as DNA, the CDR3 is TGTGCCAGCAGTCCGCGAGCGGGGCCTAGCACAGATACGCAGTATTTT.